This T cell receptor beta chain came from a study of T cells after posttransplantation cyclophosphamide. Whole-study findings and limits: TRB clonality was highly associated with recipient CMV seropositivity and reactivation. Donor-recipient repertoire similarity was low at 1-2 months, rising over year one. TRB overlap between skin or GI tissue T cells and blood was limited.

As to this clone: What it binds is unknown.

The CDR3 is 17 residues long. V lost 1 base and J lost 4; bases outside the gene matches: 9. Germline-derived CDR1 and CDR2 are SGDLS and YYNGEE. Clones were sequenced by immunoSEQ multiplex PCR, and TCRdb holds only the in-frame ones, with some missing. The sample consists of some 52,000 clones, 70% to 90% of them appearing once. The chain employs TRBV9 and TRBJ2-5; 11 nucleotides line up with TRBD2. The sequenced material came from PBMCs. The origin of this receptor is a man aged 25-45 years with a blood cancer, CMV-positive, and with a related stem cell donor. For the CDR3, the DNA is TGTGCCAGCAGCGTAAAGAATGGACTAGCGGGTTTAGAGACCCAGTACTTC. It specifies CASSVKNGLAGLETQYF.